Reported below is one T cell receptor (beta chain). The sample belongs to a study of T cells in Graves' hyperthyroidism and ophthalmopathy. Amplification of TCR beta CDR3 regions was performed using RNA transcripts as template. HTBI primers were employed in a first-round RT-PCR of the TCR CDR3. TCRdb itself ran the multiplex PCR reads through MiXCR, one entry per CDR3 protein. The sample records under 400,000 distinct CDR3 sequences, roughly 25% being singletons. Sequencing input: blood. The clonotype originates from a man aged 50 to 60 with Graves' hyperthyroidism.

The CDR3 DNA follows: TGTGCCAGCAGCTTAGCGCAGGGGACAGGGTCGTACAATGAGCAGTTCTTC. This codes for CASSLAQGTGSYNEQFF. The chain carries TRBV11-1 and TRBJ2-1; 9 bases agree with TRBD1. Germline V gene lookup returns CDR1 SGHAT and CDR2 FQDESV (reference sequence). V dropped 0 bases and J dropped 4; count of bases not matched to a gene: 7. The CDR3 totals 17 residues. Full variable domain (missing parts from reference TRBV11-1 and TRBJ2-1): EAEVAQSPRYKITEKSQAVAFWCDPISGHATLYWYRQILGQGPELLVQFQDESVVDDSQLPKDRFSAERLKGVDSTLKIQPAELGDSAMYLCASSLAQGTGSYNEQFFGPGTRLTVL.